The following is a T cell receptor beta chain sequence with its context. No antigen is known for it. These data come from a study of a mutant IDH1 vaccine in newly diagnosed glioma. For the study at large: Therapy received beforehand was radiotherapy, temozolomide, or both, with most patients given both. Study-wide findings and caveats: In 80% to 95% of patients, immune responses induced by the vaccine occurred. Changes in top peripheral clonotypes did not appear linked to pseudoprogression.

Time point given: baseline, week 1 (first vaccination visit). Specified treatment: pre-vaccination baseline after standard-of-care therapy. Those who donated had recent WHO grade 3 or 4 IDH1-mutant, ATRX-lost astrocytomas. V shed 2 bases and J shed 2 bases, with 9 bases lying between them. CDR1 MRHNA and CDR2 SNTAGT come from the germline V gene. The CDR3 is 14 amino acids. The protocol was immunoSEQ multiplex PCR, while the TCRdb copy is restricted to in-frame clones and leaves out a portion. The sample has about 98,000 clones, about 90% seen once; the top ten hold under 0.65%. The receptor was isolated from a woman aged 50 to 60 with glioma. Material: PBMCs, obtained from a glioma patient treated with radiotherapy, temozolomide or both. This chain links TRBV6-4 with TRBJ1-2; a weak D match, TRBD1 (6 bases). Here the CDR3 DNA reads TGTGCCAGCAGTGACGGAACAGGGAACTATGGCTACACCTTC. Its translation is CASSDGTGNYGYTF.